Below, 6 T cell receptor beta chains from the same sample are listed, as sequenced in a study of blood T cell repertoires in COVID-19. The repertoire was sequenced with immunoSEQ multiplex PCR; TCRdb's copy has only in-frame clones and lacks some. This repertoire shows hundreds of thousands of clones, about 88% found once; its top ten account for less than 3%. Sequences were obtained from PBMCs or T cells enriched from blood (not recorded which). These receptor sequences come from a woman aged 50 to 60 who had recovered from COVID-19.

This clone has only one observation. This chain links TRBV6-6 with TRBJ2-7; tentative D call: TRBD2 (6 bases). The CDR3 extends over 13 amino acids. V gave up 5 bases and J gave up 3 bases, with 11 bases separating them. The V gene's germline CDR1 is MNHNY and CDR2 SVGAGI (reference sequence). The CDR3 spells CASSAKTSYEQYF. CDR3 nucleotides: TGTGCCAGCAGTGCTAAGACTAGCTACGAGCAGTACTTC.

This chain connects TRBV6-5 to TRBJ1-1; 9 bases match TRBD1. J was trimmed by 4 bases and V by 6 bases; bases with no gene match: 6. The CDR3 consists of 14 residues. Germline CDR1 is MNHEY and CDR2 is SVGAGI. CDR3 coding DNA: TGTGCCAGCAGGAAGGACAGGGGTAGCACTGAAGCTTTCTTT. This encodes CASRKDRGSTEAFF.

This clone appeared a few times. The CDR3 DNA reads as TGTGCCAGCAGCCTACCTACTGCCGGAAACACCATATATTTT. Protein sequence: CASSLPTAGNTIYF. The V call is TRBV6-6, the J call TRBJ1-3; no clear D. The V and J ends lost 6 bases and 4 bases respectively, with 13 bases between them. This CDR3 is 14 amino acids long. CDR1 MNHNY and CDR2 SVGAGI come from the germline V gene (reference sequence).

This chain uses TRBV29-1 with TRBJ1-1; D is undetermined. V was shortened by 4 bases and J by 2 bases, with 14 bases between the two germline ends. This CDR3 is built from 14 residues. CDR1 SQVTM and CDR2 ANQGSEA come from the germline V gene. The CDR3 nucleotides are TGCAGCGTTGTAGGCCAGGCAATAAACACTGAAGCTTTCTTT. As protein: CSVVGQAINTEAFF.

The chain has TRBV19 and TRBJ1-5, with D uncertain. Trimming took 0 bases from V and 5 from J, leaving 11 bases between them. CDR3 length: 15 residues. Looked up from germline, CDR1 is LNHDA and CDR2 is SQIVND (reference sequence). CDR3 protein: CASSIETAGHQPQHF. The CDR3 coding sequence is TGTGCCAGTAGTATAGAGACGGCGGGTCATCAGCCCCAGCATTTT. The full variable domain, with the rest looked up from reference TRBV19 and TRBJ1-5, is DGGITQSPKYLFRKEGQNVTLSCEQNLNHDAMYWYRQDPGQGLRLIYYSQIVNDFQKGDIAEGYSVSREKKESFPLTVTSAQKNPTAFYLCASSIETAGHQPQHFGDGTRLSIL.

The chain employs TRBV18 and TRBJ2-1; 7 bases match TRBD2. CDR1 is KGHSH, CDR2 LQKENI, per germline. Trimming removed 6 bases from V and 13 bases from J; junction bases left unmatched: 12. This CDR3 is built from 13 residues. As DNA, the CDR3 is TGTGCCAGCTCTCCAGGACTAGGGGAGGATCAGTTCTTC. Translation: CASSPGLGEDQFF.